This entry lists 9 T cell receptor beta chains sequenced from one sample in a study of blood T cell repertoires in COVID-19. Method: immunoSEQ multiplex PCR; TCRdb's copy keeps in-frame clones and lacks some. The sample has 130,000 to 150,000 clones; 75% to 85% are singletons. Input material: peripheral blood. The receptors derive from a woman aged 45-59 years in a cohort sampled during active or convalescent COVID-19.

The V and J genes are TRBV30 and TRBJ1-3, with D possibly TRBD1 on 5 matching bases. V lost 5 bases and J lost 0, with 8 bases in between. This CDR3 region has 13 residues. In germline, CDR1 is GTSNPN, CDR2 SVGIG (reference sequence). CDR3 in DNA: TGTGCCTGGGGACATAGCTCTGGAAACACCATATATTTT. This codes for CAWGHSSGNTIYF.

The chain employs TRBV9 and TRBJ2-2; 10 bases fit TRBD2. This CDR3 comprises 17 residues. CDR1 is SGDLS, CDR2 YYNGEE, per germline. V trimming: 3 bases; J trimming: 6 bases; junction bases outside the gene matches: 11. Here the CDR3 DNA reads TGTGCCAGCAGCGCACGGAGCGGGGGGGCTAAGGCCGGGGAGCTGTTTTTT. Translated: CASSARSGGAKAGELFF.

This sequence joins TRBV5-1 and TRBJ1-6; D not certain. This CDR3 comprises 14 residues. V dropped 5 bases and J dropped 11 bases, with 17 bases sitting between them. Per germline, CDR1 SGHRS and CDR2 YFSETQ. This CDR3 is CASSGSGVGTPLHF. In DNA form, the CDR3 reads TGCGCCAGCAGTGGGTCCGGGGTGGGGACACCCCTCCACTTT.

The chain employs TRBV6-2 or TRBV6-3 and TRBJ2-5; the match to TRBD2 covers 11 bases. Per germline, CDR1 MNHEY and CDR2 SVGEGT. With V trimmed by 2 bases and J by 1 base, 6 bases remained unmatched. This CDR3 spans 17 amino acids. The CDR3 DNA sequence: TGTGCCAGCAGTTACCCGCAACTAGCGGGGGCCCAAGAGACCCAGTACTTC. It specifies CASSYPQLAGAQETQYF.

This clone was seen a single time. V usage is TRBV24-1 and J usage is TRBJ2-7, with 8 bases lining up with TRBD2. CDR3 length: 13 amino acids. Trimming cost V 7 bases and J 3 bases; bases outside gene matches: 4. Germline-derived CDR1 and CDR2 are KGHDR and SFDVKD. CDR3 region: CATSGGGFYEQYF. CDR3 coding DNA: TGTGCCACCAGCGGGGGGGGGTTCTACGAGCAGTACTTC.

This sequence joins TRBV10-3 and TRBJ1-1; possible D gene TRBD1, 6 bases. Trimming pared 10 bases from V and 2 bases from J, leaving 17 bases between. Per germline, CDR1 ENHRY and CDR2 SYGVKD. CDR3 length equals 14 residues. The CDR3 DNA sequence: TGTGCCACCCTAAACAGGGATGAAAACACTGAAGCTTTCTTT. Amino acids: CATLNRDENTEAFF.

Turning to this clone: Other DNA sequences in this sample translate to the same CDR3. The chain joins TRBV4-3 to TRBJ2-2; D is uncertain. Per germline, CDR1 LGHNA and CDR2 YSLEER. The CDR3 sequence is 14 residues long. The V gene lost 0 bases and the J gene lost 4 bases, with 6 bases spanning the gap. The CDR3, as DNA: TGCGCCAGCAGCCAAGACAGAGGCACCGGGGAGCTGTTTTTT. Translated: CASSQDRGTGELFF.

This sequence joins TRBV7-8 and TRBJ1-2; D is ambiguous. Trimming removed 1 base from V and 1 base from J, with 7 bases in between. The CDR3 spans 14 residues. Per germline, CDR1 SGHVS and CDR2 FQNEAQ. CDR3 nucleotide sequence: TGTGCCAGCAGCTTAGAGTACAATAACTATGGCTACACCTTC. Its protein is CASSLEYNNYGYTF. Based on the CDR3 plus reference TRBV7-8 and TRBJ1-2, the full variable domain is GAGVSQSPRYKVAKRGQDVALRCDPISGHVSLFWYQQALGQGPEFLTYFQNEAQLDKSGLPSDRFFAERPEGSVSTLKIQRTQQEDSAVYLCASSLEYNNYGYTFGSGTRLTVV.

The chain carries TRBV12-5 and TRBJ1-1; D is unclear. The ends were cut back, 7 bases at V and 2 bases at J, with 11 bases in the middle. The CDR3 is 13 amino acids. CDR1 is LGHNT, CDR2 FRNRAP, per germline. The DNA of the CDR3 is TGTGCTAGTGAGTCTCCGGTAAACACTGAAGCTTTCTTT. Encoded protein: CASESPVNTEAFF.